This T cell receptor beta chain stems from a study of identical twins. Study findings and constraints: Memory repertoires lacked the insertion deficit that abundant cord blood beta clonotypes showed. Out-of-frame TCR alpha sharing in monozygotic twins exceeded recombination model predictions. The authors drew conclusions from cross-sectional statistical analysis rather than following the same donors.

This clonotype was observed a few times. Its antigen remains unknown. CDR3 size: 13 residues. V gave up 6 bases and J gave up 3 bases, with 15 bases separating them. The germline V gene encodes CDR1 SQVTM and CDR2 ANQGSEA. One entry per CDR3 protein, called by TCRdb with MiXCR from the 5' RACE reads. Among under 1 million distinct CDR3 sequences listed, roughly an eighth were seen once. This sample was also put to use in a study of yellow fever vaccine responses in identical twins. That source reports: Reported findings indicate that twins' vaccine T cell responses seemed partially convergent, partially personalized.

The source material was PBMCs. This TCR came from a woman between 18 and 29 years old in good health. The J gene is TRBJ2-7, the V gene TRBV29-1, with D perhaps TRBD1 or TRBD2 (5 bases each). CDR3 nucleotide sequence: TGCAGCGTGCCGGGACGAGGAAACTACGAGCAGTACTTC. Translated, it gives CSVPGRGNYEQYF.